The 26 T cell receptor beta chains below come from one sample, sequenced in a study of cytomegalovirus exposure and HLA in healthy donors. Some clones are missing from TCRdb's copy, which holds only in-frame ones; the method was immunoSEQ multiplex PCR. The data contain 200,000 to 250,000 clones, over 70% of them singletons. The source material was PBMCs. These receptors were obtained from a woman aged 25 to 39 in good health and CMV-seropositive.

This sequence joins TRBV27 and TRBJ2-1; D is perhaps TRBD1 (6 bases). The CDR3 length is 15 residues. Germline CDR1 and CDR2: MNHEY and SMNVEV (reference sequence). With 6 bases removed from V and 3 bases from J, the gap between germline ends came to 15 bases. In DNA form, the CDR3 reads TGTGCCAGCAGGGCGGACAGTATAGACTACAATGAGCAGTTCTTC. This codes for CASRADSIDYNEQFF.

The chain recombines TRBV11-3 with TRBJ2-7; no firm D call. The CDR3 covers 14 residues. V was cut by 5 bases and J by 0 bases, with 11 bases left in between. Germline V CDR1 and CDR2: SGHNT, YENEEA. The CDR3 DNA follows: TGTGCCAGCAGCAGACGTGGGAACTCCTACGAGCAGTACTTC. Translated: CASSRRGNSYEQYF.

The chain uses TRBV4-1 and TRBJ2-1, with 7 bases matching TRBD2. V gave up 1 base and J gave up 8 bases; unmatched junction bases: 11. The germline V gene encodes CDR1 MGHRA and CDR2 YSYEKL. The CDR3 is 16 amino acids. The chain's CDR3 is CASSQVETRELDEQFF. The CDR3 DNA is TGCGCCAGCAGCCAAGTGGAGACGCGGGAGCTCGATGAGCAGTTCTTC.

V and J are TRBV6-1 and TRBJ2-5; unclear D gene. Germline V lookup: CDR1 MNHNS, CDR2 SASEGT. V gave up 2 bases and J gave up 0 bases, with 7 bases separating them. This CDR3 comprises 14 residues. The CDR3 reads CASSELDDQETQYF. The DNA for the CDR3 is TGTGCCAGCAGTGAACTGGACGACCAAGAGACCCAGTACTTC.

The rearrangement joins TRBV9 to TRBJ2-1, with 14 bases that match TRBD2. The V gene end was trimmed by 6 bases and the J gene end by 15 bases; junction bases not matched to a gene: 11. The CDR3 runs 14 residues. Germline lookup yields CDR1 SGDLS and CDR2 YYNGEE. The CDR3 protein is CASTAGLAGVGLFF. The CDR3 DNA sequence: TGTGCCAGCACCGCGGGACTAGCGGGAGTCGGTTTGTTCTTC.

The V gene is TRBV7-3, the J gene TRBJ2-3, with D possibly TRBD2 on 6 matching bases. CDR1 is SGHTA, CDR2 FQGTGA, per germline. Trimming took 0 bases from V and 1 from J, leaving 11 bases between them. The CDR3 is 16 residues long. CDR3 protein: CASSLTSGARTDTQYF. CDR3 coding DNA: TGTGCCAGCAGCTTAACGTCGGGAGCCCGCACAGATACGCAGTATTTT. Full variable domain (remainder filled in from reference TRBV7-3 and TRBJ2-3): GAGVSQTPSNKVTEKGKYVELRCDPISGHTALYWYRQSLGQGPEFLIYFQGTGAADDSGLPNDRFFAVRPEGSVSTLKIQRTERGDSAVYLCASSLTSGARTDTQYFGPGTRLTVL.

This clone is a singleton in its sample. This rearrangement joins TRBV10-3 to TRBJ2-7; the D gene is possibly TRBD2 (5 bases). The CDR3 contains 16 residues. CDR1 is ENHRY, CDR2 SYGVKD, per germline. Trimming pared 7 bases from V and 3 bases from J, leaving 22 bases between. The CDR3 region is CAIKNPDSGVSYEQYF. As DNA, the CDR3 is TGTGCCATCAAAAATCCGGACTCTGGTGTTAGCTACGAGCAGTACTTC.

The J gene is TRBJ1-5, the V gene TRBV7-2; 7 bases match TRBD1. V lost 5 bases, J lost 6 bases, and 4 bases stayed unmatched. The germline gives CDR1 SGHTA, CDR2 FQGNSA. The CDR3 spans 13 residues. CDR3 sequence: CASSTDRVQPQHF. In DNA form, the CDR3 reads TGTGCCAGCAGCACAGACAGGGTTCAGCCCCAGCATTTT.

The chain carries TRBV13 and TRBJ2-7, with 12 nucleotides matching TRBD1. Germline trimming cut 5 bases from V and 5 bases from J; bases unmatched to any gene: 4. The germline V gene has CDR1 PRHDT and CDR2 FYEKMQ (reference sequence). CDR3 length: 14 amino acids. The CDR3 reads CASSTRDRGHEQYF. The DNA of the CDR3 is TGTGCCAGCAGCACGAGGGACAGGGGGCACGAGCAGTACTTC.

This clone was seen only a few times. J is TRBJ1-2 and V is TRBV18; perhaps TRBD1 as D (5 bases). V was pared by 6 bases and J by 4 bases, with 12 bases between. Per the germline V gene, CDR1 is KGHSH and CDR2 is LQKENI. The CDR3 sequence is 13 residues long. The CDR3 sequence is CASSLNRSYGYTF. CDR3 nucleotides: TGTGCCAGCTCTCTTAACAGGAGCTATGGCTACACCTTC.

The rearrangement joins TRBV30 to TRBJ1-1; no clear D. V dropped 3 bases and J dropped 3 bases, with 11 bases sitting between them. Germline-derived CDR1 and CDR2 are GTSNPN and SVGIG (reference sequence). This CDR3 is 13 amino acids long. The CDR3 sequence: CAWRLLGDTEAFF. CDR3 nucleotide sequence: TGTGCCTGGAGGTTATTGGGAGACACTGAAGCTTTCTTT.

This chain uses TRBV7-9 with TRBJ2-7, with no clear D. Germline V gene sequence: CDR1 SEHNR, CDR2 FQNEAQ (reference sequence). Trimming cost V 8 bases and J 3 bases, with 8 bases left between them. The CDR3 length is 11 residues. This chain's CDR3 is CASSRDYEQYF. Written as DNA, the CDR3 is TGTGCCAGCTCTAGAGACTACGAGCAGTACTTC.

This chain uses TRBV27 with TRBJ2-7; D is ambiguous. CDR3 size: 14 residues. Germline lookup yields CDR1 MNHEY and CDR2 SMNVEV (reference sequence). Trimming took 0 bases from V and 3 from J, leaving 9 bases between them. CDR3: CASSLSGGNYEQYF. The CDR3 DNA is TGTGCCAGCAGTTTATCAGGTGGTAACTACGAGCAGTACTTC.

The chain carries TRBV29-1 and TRBJ2-3; TRBD2 matches 7 bases. The length of the CDR3 is 13 residues. Germline values: CDR1 SQVTM, CDR2 ANQGSEA. The CDR3 region is CSTRAGGTDTQYF. CDR3 DNA: TGCAGTACCCGGGCGGGGGGCACAGATACGCAGTATTTT.

The rearrangement links TRBV7-9 to TRBJ1-1; D gene uncertain. Germline V CDR1 and CDR2: SEHNR, FQNEAQ (reference sequence). Between the trimmed V and J ends, which lost 5 bases and 4 bases, there was a span of 20 bases. CDR3 length: 16 amino acids. The CDR3 loop reads CASSPGEAFWGTEAFF. The CDR3 bases are TGTGCCAGCAGCCCGGGAGAGGCCTTCTGGGGCACTGAAGCTTTCTTT.

The chain is built from TRBV5-4 and TRBJ2-1; TRBD2 matches 7 bases. Per germline, CDR1 SGHNT and CDR2 YYREEE (reference sequence). CDR3 size: 12 residues. J was trimmed by 7 bases and V by 3 bases; bases with no gene match: 1. Written as DNA, the CDR3 is TGTGCCAGCAGCTACGGGGGGAATGAGCAGTTCTTC. Its translation is CASSYGGNEQFF.

The V call is TRBV2, the J call TRBJ2-3, with 11 bases identical to TRBD2. Germline V gene data show CDR1 as SNHLY and CDR2 as FYNNEI. CDR3 size: 16 residues. Losses at the gene ends were 7 bases for V and 6 bases for J; bases not matched to a gene: 12. DNA of the CDR3: TGTGCCAGCATCCTAAAGTTAGCGGGAGGGCCGGATACGCAGTATTTT. It yields the protein CASILKLAGGPDTQYF. Filled out from reference TRBV2 and TRBJ2-3, the complete variable domain reads EPEVTQTPSHQVTQMGQEVILRCVPISNHLYFYWYRQILGQKVEFLVSFYNNEISEKSEIFDDQFSVERPDGSNFTLKIRSTKLEDSAMYFCASILKLAGGPDTQYFGPGTRLTVL.

This clone occurred once. The rearrangement uses TRBV27 and TRBJ1-2; 9 bases are a match to TRBD1. After removal of 3 bases from V and 7 bases from J, the junction contained 6 bases not matched to a gene. The CDR3 is 14 residues long. The germline V gene encodes CDR1 MNHEY and CDR2 SMNVEV (reference sequence). Here the CDR3 DNA reads TGTGCCAGCAGTTTTGCCGGACAGGGGACTGGCTACACCTTC. It specifies CASSFAGQGTGYTF.

The chain joins TRBV6-5 to TRBJ1-1; possibly TRBD1 for D (6 bases). Germline assignment: CDR1 MNHEY and CDR2 SVGAGI. V lost 8 bases and J 3 bases, leaving 13 bases between the germline ends. The CDR3 covers 13 residues. CDR3 nucleotide sequence: TGTGCCAGCTCGGCCGGGACACACACTGAAGCTTTCTTT. Translating gives CASSAGTHTEAFF.

The chain carries TRBV28 and TRBJ2-7; D remains unclear. Trimming took off 6 bases at V and 0 bases at J, with 9 bases between the two ends. The CDR3 extends over 13 amino acids. Germline V lookup: CDR1 MDHEN, CDR2 SYDVKM. The CDR3 loop reads CASRKDGSYEQYF. The CDR3, as DNA: TGTGCCAGCAGAAAGGACGGCTCCTACGAGCAGTACTTC.

V usage is TRBV25-1 and J usage is TRBJ1-4; maybe TRBD1 (5 bases). CDR3 length: 15 amino acids. The V end lost 2 bases, the J end lost 7 bases, and 14 bases lay between the germline ends. Germline V gives CDR1 MGHDK, CDR2 SYGVNS. CDR3 nucleotides: TGTGCCAGCAGTGAAGGGGGTGCCCGGAGTGAAAAACTGTTTTTT. Residues: CASSEGGARSEKLFF.

This chain uses TRBV6-5 with TRBJ2-1; D might be TRBD2 (6 bases). Deletions cut 0 bases from V and 4 bases from J, with 10 bases between. In germline, CDR1 is MNHEY, CDR2 SVGAGI. The CDR3 spans 15 residues. The CDR3 loop reads CASSYSLGRYNEQFF. CDR3 nucleotide sequence: TGTGCCAGCAGTTACTCGCTCGGGAGATACAATGAGCAGTTCTTC.

The chain carries TRBV6-1 and TRBJ2-1; unclear D gene. Germline assignment: CDR1 MNHNS and CDR2 SASEGT. The CDR3 length is 11 residues. V shed 6 bases and J shed 8 bases, with 8 bases lying between them. The CDR3 nucleotides read TGTGCCAGCAGCTCCGGGCATGAGCAGTTCTTC. Its translation is CASSSGHEQFF.

A note on this clone: The same CDR3 also results from other DNA sequences found in this sample. This sequence joins TRBV28 and TRBJ2-7; D is uncertain. The CDR3 contains 12 residues. Deletions cut 2 bases from V and 4 bases from J, with 6 bases between. Germline CDR1 and CDR2: MDHEN and SYDVKM. CDR3 residues: CASSLRVYEQYF. DNA for the CDR3: TGTGCCAGCAGTTTAAGGGTTTACGAGCAGTACTTC.

The chain employs TRBV11-2 and TRBJ1-1; 7 bases match TRBD1. Germline CDR1 SGHAT, CDR2 FQNNGV. The CDR3 spans 15 residues. With V trimmed by 5 bases and J by 0 bases, 6 bases remained unmatched. CDR3 sequence reads: CASSPAGTVNTEAFF. In nucleotides, the CDR3 is TGTGCCAGCAGCCCGGCCGGGACAGTGAACACTGAAGCTTTCTTT.

This sequence joins TRBV28 and TRBJ2-7, with D uncertain. V lost 6 bases to trimming and J lost 4 bases, with 10 bases between them. Germline CDR1 reads MDHEN; CDR2 reads SYDVKM. The CDR3 has 12 residues. CDR3 sequence reads: CASSQQFYEQYF. In DNA form, the CDR3 reads TGTGCCAGCAGCCAACAGTTTTACGAGCAGTACTTC.